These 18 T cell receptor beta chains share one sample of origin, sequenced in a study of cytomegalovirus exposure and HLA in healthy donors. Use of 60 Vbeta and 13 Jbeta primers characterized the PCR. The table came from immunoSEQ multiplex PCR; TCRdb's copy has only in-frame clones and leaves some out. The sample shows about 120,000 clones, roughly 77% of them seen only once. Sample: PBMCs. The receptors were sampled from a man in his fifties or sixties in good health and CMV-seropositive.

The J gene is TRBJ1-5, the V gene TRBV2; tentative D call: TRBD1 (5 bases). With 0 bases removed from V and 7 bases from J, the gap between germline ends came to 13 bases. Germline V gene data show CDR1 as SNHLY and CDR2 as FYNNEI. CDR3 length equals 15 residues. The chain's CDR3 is CASSEARGEGQPQHF. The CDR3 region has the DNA TGTGCCAGCAGTGAAGCGCGGGGGGAAGGGCAGCCCCAGCATTTT.

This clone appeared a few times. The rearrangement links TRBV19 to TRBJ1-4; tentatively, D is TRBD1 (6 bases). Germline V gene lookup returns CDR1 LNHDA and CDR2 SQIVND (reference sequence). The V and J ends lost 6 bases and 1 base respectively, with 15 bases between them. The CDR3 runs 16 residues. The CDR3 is CASRPRTGLTNEKLFF. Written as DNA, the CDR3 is TGTGCCAGTAGACCGAGAACAGGGCTAACTAATGAAAAACTGTTTTTT.

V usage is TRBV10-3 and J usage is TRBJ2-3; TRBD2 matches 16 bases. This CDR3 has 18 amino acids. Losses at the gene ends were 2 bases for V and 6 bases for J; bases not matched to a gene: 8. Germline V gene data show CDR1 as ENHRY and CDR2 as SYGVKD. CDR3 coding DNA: TGTGCCATCAGTGAGCAAAGCCCGGGACTAGCGGGAGGGGATACGCAGTATTTT. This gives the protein CAISEQSPGLAGGDTQYF.

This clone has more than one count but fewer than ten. The CDR3 DNA reads as TGCGCCAGCAGCTTGGCCAAGAGTGAGACCCAGTACTTC. Protein sequence: CASSLAKSETQYF. The chain joins TRBV5-1 to TRBJ2-5; D is unresolved. From germline, CDR1 is SGHRS and CDR2 YFSETQ. V was cut by 0 bases and J by 5 bases, with 8 bases left in between. The CDR3 consists of 13 residues.

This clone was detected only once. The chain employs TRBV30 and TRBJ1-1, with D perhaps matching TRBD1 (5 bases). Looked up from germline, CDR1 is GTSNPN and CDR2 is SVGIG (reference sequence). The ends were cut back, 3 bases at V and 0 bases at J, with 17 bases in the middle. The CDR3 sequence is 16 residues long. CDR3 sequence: CAWSARRGTMNTEAFF. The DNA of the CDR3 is TGTGCCTGGAGCGCTAGGCGGGGGACCATGAACACTGAAGCTTTCTTT.

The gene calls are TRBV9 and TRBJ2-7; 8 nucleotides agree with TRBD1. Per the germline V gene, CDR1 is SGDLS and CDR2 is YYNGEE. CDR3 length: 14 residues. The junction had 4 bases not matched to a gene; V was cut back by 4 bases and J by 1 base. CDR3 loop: CASSPTGVSYEQYF. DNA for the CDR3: TGTGCCAGCAGCCCGACAGGGGTGTCCTACGAGCAGTACTTC.

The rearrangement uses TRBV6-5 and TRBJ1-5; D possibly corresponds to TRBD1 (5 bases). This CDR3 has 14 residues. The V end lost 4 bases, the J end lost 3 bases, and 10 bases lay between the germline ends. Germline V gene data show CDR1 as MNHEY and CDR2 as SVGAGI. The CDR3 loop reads CASSSGSDNQPQHF. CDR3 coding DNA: TGTGCCAGCAGTTCAGGGTCGGACAATCAGCCCCAGCATTTT.

The CDR3 sequence: CSVEGTGGDEKLFF. Here the CDR3 DNA reads TGCAGCGTTGAGGGGACAGGAGGTGATGAAAAACTGTTTTTT. This chain joins TRBV29-1 and TRBJ1-4, with TRBD1 matching over 8 bases. Germline loops: CDR1 SQVTM, CDR2 ANQGSEA. V shed 3 bases, J shed 6 bases, and the junction held 6 bases outside the gene matches. This CDR3 is built from 14 residues. Looking up the rest from reference TRBV29-1 and TRBJ1-4 gives the full variable domain: SAVISQKPSRDICQRGTSLTIQCQVDSQVTMMFWYRQQPGQSLTLIATANQGSEATYESGFVIDKFPISRPNLTFSTLTVSNMSPEDSSIYLCSVEGTGGDEKLFFGSGTQLSVL.

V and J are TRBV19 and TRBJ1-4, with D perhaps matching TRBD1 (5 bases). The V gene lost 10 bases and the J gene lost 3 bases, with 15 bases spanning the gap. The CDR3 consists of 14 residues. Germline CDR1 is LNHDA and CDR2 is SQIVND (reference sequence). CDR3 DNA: TGTGCCACCTTCGGGGGAGGGGCTAATGAAAAACTGTTTTTT. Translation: CATFGGGANEKLFF.

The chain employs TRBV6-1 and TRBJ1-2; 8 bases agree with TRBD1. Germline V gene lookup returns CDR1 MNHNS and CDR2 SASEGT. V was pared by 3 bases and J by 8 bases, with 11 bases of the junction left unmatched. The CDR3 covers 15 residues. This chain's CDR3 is CASSDSVTGGWGYTF. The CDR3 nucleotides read TGTGCCAGCAGTGATTCGGTTACAGGGGGATGGGGCTACACCTTC.

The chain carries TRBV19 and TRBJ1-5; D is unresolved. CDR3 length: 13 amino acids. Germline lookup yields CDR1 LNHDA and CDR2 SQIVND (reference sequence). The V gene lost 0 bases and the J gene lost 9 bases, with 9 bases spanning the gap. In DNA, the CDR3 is TGTGCCAGTAGTATAGATCCTAGGTGGCCCCAGCATTTT. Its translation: CASSIDPRWPQHF.

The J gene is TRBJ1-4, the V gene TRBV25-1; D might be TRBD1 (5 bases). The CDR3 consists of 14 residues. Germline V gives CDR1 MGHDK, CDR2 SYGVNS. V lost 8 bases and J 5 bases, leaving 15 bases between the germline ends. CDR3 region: CASSAGLGNEKLFF. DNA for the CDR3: TGTGCCAGCTCTGCAGGGCTGGGGAATGAAAAACTGTTTTTT.

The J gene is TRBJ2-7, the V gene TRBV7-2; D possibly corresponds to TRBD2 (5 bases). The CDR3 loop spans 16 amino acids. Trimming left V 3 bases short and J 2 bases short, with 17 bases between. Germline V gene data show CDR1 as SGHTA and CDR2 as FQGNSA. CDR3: CASSFQAGPGAYEQYF. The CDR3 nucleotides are TGTGCCAGCAGCTTCCAAGCCGGCCCCGGGGCCTACGAGCAGTACTTC. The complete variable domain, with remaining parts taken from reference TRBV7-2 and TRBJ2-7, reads GAGVSQSPSNKVTEKGKDVELRCDPISGHTALYWYRQSLGQGLEFLIYFQGNSAPDKSGLPSDRFSAERTGGSVSTLTIQRTQQEDSAVYLCASSFQAGPGAYEQYFGPGTRLTVT.

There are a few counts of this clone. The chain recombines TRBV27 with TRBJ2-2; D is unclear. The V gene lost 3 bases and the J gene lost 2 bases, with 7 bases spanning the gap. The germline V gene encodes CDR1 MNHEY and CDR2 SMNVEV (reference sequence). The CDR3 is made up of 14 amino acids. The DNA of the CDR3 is TGTGCCAGCAGTTTCCAGCGCAACACCGGGGAGCTGTTTTTT. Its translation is CASSFQRNTGELFF.

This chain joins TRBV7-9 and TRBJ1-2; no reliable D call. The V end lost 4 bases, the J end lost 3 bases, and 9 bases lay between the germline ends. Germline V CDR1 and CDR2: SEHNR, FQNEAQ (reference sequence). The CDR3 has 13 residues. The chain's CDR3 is CASSYRLDYGYTF. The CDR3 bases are TGTGCCAGCAGCTACCGGTTAGACTATGGCTACACCTTC.

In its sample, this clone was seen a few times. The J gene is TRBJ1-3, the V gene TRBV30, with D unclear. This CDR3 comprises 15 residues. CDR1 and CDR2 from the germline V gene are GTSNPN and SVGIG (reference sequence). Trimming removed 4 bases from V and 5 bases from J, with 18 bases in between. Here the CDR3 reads CAWNRRGLGRNTIYF. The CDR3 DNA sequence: TGTGCCTGGAACCGCCGGGGATTAGGAAGAAACACCATATATTTT.

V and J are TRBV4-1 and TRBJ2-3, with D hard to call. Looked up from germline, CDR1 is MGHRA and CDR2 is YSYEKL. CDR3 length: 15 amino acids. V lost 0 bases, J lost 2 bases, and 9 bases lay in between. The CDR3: CASSQDYRSTDTQYF. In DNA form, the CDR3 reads TGCGCCAGCAGCCAAGACTACAGATCCACAGATACGCAGTATTTT.

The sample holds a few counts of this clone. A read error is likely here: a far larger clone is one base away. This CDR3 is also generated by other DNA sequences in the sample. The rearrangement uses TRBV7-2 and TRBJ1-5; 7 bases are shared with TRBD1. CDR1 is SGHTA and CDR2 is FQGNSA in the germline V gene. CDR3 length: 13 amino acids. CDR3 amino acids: CASSFGTAQPQHF. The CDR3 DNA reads TGTGCCAGCAGCTTCGGGACAGCACAGCCACAGCATTTT.